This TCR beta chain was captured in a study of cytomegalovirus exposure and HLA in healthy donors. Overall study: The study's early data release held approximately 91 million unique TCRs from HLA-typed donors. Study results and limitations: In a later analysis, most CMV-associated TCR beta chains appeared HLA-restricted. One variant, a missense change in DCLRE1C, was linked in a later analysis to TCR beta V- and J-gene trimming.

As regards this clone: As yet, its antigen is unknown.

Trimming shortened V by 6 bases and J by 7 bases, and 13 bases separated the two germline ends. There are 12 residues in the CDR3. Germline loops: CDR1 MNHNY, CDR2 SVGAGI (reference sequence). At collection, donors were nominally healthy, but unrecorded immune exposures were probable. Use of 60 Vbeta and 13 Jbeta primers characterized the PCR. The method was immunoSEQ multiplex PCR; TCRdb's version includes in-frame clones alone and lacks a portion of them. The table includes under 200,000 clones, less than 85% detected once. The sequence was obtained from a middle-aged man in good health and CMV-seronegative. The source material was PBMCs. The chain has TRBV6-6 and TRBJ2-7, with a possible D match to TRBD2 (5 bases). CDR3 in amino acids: CASSLSSGEQYF. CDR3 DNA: TGTGCCAGCAGCTTGTCGTCGGGAGAGCAGTACTTC.